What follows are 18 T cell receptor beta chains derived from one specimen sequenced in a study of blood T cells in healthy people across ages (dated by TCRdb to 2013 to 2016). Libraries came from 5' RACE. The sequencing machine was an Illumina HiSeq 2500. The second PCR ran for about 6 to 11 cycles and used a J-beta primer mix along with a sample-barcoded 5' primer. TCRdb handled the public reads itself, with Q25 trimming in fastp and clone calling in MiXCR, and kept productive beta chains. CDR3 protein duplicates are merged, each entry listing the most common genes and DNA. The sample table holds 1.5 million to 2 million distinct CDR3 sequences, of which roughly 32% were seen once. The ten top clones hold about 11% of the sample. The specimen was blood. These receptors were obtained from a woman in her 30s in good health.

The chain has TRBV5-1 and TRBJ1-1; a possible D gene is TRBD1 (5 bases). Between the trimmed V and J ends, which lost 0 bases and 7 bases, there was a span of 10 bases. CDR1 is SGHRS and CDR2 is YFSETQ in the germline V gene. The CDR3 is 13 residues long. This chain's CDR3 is CASSLAGGIEAFF. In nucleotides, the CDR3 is TGCGCCAGCAGCTTGGCGGGGGGGATTGAAGCTTTCTTT.

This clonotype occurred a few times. The CDR3 DNA sequence: TGCAGCGGGCAGAGGAACACTGAAGCTTTCTTT. The encoded protein is CSGQRNTEAFF. This chain links TRBV29-1 with TRBJ1-1; D is ambiguous. The ends were cut back, 7 bases at V and 1 base at J, with 7 bases in the middle. The CDR3 loop spans 11 amino acids. Germline V CDR1 and CDR2: SQVTM, ANQGSEA.

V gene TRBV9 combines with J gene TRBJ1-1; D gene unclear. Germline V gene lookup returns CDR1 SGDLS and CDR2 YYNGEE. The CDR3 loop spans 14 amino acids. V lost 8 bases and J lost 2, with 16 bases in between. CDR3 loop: CASTDREGNTEAFF. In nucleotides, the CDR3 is TGTGCCAGTACCGACCGTGAGGGAAACACTGAAGCTTTCTTT. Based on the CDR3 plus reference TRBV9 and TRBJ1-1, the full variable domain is DSGVTQTPKHLITATGQRVTLRCSPRSGDLSVYWYQQSLDQGLQFLIQYYNGEERAKGNILERFSAQQFPDLHSELNLSSLELGDSALYFCASTDREGNTEAFFGQGTRLTVV.

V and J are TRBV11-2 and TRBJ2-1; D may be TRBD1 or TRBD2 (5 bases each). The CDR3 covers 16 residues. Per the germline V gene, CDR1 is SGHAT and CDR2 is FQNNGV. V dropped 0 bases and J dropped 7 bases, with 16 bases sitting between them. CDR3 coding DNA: TGTGCCAGCAGCTTAGATGCGCTAGGGTGGGGGAATGAGCAGTTCTTC. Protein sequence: CASSLDALGWGNEQFF.

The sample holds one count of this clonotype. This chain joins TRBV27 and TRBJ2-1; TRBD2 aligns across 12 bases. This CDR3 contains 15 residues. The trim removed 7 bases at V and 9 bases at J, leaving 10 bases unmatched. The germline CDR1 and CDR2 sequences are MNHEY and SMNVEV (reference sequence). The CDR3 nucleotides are TGTGCCAGCAATTTTGGACTAGCGGGATCTGTTGAGCAGTTCTTC. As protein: CASNFGLAGSVEQFF.

DNA for the CDR3: TGTGCCAGCAGCTTAGACGGGGGAGTGGGTGAGCAGTTCTTC. Translation gives CASSLDGGVGEQFF. The chain employs TRBV7-9 and TRBJ2-1; TRBD2 is a possible D gene (6 bases). The germline V gene encodes CDR1 SEHNR and CDR2 FQNEAQ (reference sequence). The CDR3 is 14 residues long. V was cut by 1 base and J by 9 bases, with 13 bases left in between.

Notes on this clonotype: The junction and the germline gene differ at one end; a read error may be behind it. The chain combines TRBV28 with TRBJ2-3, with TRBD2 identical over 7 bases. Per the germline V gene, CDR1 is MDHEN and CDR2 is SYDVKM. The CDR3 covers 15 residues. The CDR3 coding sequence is TGTGCCTGCAGTTTACGGCGGGAGTGCACAGATACGCAGTATTTT. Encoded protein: CACSLRRECTDTQYF.

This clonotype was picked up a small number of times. The CDR3 region is CASSSPGRNGNEQFF. CDR3 nucleotides: TGTGCCAGCAGTTCCCCCGGGAGGAATGGCAATGAGCAGTTCTTC. The chain employs TRBV7-3 and TRBJ2-1, with 7 positions matching TRBD2. V gave up 6 bases and J gave up 6 bases; unmatched junction bases: 11. Germline V gene sequence: CDR1 SGHTA, CDR2 FQGTGA. The CDR3 is 15 residues long.

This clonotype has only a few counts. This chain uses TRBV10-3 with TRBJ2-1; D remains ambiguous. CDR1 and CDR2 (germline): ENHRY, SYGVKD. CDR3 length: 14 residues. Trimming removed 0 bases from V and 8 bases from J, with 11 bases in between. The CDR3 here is CAISESWATDEQFF. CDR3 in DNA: TGTGCCATCAGTGAGTCGTGGGCTACCGATGAGCAGTTCTTC.

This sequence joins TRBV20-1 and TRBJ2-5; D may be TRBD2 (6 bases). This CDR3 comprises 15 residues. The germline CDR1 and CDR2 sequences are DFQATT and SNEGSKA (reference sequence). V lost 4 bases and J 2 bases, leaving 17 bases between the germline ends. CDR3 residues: CSAKGWLARQETQYF. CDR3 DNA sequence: TGCAGTGCTAAAGGATGGCTAGCGAGGCAAGAGACCCAGTACTTC.

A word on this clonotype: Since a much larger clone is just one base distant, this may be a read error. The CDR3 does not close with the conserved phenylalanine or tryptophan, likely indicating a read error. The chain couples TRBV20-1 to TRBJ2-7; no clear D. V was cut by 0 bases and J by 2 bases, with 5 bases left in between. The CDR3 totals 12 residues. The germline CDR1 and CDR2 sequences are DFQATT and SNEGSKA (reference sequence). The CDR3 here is CSAREVTYEQYL. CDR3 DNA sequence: TGCAGTGCTAGAGAAGTAACCTACGAGCAGTACCTC.

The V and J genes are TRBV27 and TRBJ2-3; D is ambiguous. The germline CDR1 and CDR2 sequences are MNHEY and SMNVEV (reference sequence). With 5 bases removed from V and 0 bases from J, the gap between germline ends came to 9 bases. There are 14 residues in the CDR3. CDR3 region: CASSKTTSTDTQYF. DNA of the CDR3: TGTGCCAGCAGTAAGACCACCAGCACAGATACGCAGTATTTT.

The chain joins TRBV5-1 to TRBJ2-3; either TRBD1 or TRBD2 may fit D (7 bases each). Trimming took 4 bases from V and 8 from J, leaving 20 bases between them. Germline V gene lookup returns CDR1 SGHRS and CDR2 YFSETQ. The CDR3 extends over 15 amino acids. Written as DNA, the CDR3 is TGCGCCAGCAGCGGGAGGGGGCGAGAGATGGGTACGCAGTATTTT. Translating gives CASSGRGREMGTQYF. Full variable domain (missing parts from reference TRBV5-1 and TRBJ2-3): KAGVTQTPRYLIKTRGQQVTLSCSPISGHRSVSWYQQTPGQGLQFLFEYFSETQRNKGNFPGRFSGRQFSNSRSEMNVSTLELGDSALYLCASSGRGREMGTQYFGPGTRLTVL.

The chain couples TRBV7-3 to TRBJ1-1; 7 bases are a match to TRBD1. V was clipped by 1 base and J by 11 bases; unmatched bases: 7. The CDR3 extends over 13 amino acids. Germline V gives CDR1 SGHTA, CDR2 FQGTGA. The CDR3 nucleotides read TGTGCCAGCAGCTTAAGCCGGGACAGCGACGCTTTCTTT. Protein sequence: CASSLSRDSDAFF.

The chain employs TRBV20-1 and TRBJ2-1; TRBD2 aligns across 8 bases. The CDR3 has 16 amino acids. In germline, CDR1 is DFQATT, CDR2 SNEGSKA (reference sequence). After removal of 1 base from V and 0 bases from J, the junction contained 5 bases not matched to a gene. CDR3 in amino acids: CSARVRSGSSYNEQFF. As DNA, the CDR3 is TGCAGTGCTAGAGTTAGGAGCGGGAGCTCCTACAATGAGCAGTTCTTC.

The CDR3: CASSHSRGRGSGANVLTF. In DNA form, the CDR3 reads TGTGCCAGCAGCCACTCCAGGGGGCGCGGCTCTGGGGCCAACGTCCTGACTTTC. The rearrangement links TRBV3-1 to TRBJ2-6; 8 bases are a match to TRBD1. CDR3 length: 18 amino acids. V gave up 3 bases and J gave up 0 bases; unmatched junction bases: 7. Germline V gene sequence: CDR1 LGHDT, CDR2 YNNKEL (reference sequence).

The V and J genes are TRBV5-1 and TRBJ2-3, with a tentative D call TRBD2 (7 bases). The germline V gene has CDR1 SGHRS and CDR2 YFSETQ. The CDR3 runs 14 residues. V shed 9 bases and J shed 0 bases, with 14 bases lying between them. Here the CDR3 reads CATRGGLSTDTQYF. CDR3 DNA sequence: TGCGCCACGAGGGGGGGACTGAGCACAGATACGCAGTATTTT.

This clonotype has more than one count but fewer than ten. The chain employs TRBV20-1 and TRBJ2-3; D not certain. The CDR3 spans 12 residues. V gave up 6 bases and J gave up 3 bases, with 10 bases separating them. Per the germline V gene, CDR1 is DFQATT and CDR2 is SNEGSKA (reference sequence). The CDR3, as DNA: TGCAGTGCAACTGGTGTTACAGATACGCAGTATTTT. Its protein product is CSATGVTDTQYF.